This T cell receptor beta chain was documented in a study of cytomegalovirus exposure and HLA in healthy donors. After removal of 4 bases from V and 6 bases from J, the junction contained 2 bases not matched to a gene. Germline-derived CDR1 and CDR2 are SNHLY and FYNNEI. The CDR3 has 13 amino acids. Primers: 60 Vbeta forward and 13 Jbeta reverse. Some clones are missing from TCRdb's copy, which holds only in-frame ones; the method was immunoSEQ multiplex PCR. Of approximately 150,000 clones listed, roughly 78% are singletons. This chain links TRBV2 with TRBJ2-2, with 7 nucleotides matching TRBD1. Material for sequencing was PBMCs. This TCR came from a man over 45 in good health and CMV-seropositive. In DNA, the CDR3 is TGTGCCAGCAGTGGGGACAGCTCCGGGGAGCTGTTTTTT. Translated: CASSGDSSGELFF.